This TCR beta chain was sequenced during a study of cytomegalovirus exposure and HLA in healthy donors. Study-level findings and limits: Serostatus for CMV was the only available immune exposure information. In a later analysis, donors in an Asian-associated ancestry cluster reportedly had fewer N-insertions in productive TCRs than the cohort mean.

Every donor was a healthy person donating bone marrow. The germline CDR1 and CDR2 sequences are SGHRS and YFSETQ. Trimming left V 0 bases short and J 2 bases short, with 12 bases between. This CDR3 is 16 amino acids long. Note on this clone: What it binds is unknown.

Researchers ran the PCR with 60 Vbeta and 13 Jbeta primers. Clones were sequenced by immunoSEQ multiplex PCR, and TCRdb holds only the in-frame ones, with some missing. The sample holds over 100,000 clones, around 81% seen once. Source material: PBMCs. The chain links TRBV5-1 to TRBJ2-1; D ambiguous. The clonotype comes from a woman aged 30 to 39 in good health and CMV-seronegative. The CDR3 sequence: CASSLGGGNTYNEQFF. In DNA form, the CDR3 reads TGCGCCAGCAGCTTGGGAGGCGGAAACACCTACAATGAGCAGTTCTTC.